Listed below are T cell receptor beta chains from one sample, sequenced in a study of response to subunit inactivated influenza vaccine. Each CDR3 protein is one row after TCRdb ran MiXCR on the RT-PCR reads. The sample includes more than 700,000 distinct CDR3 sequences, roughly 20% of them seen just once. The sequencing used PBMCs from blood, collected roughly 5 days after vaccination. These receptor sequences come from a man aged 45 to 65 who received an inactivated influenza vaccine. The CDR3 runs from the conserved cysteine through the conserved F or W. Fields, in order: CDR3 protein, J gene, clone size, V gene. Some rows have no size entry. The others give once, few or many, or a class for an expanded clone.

CDR3 protein: CSARDLDTQYF
J gene: TRBJ2-3
clone size: -
V gene: TRBV20-1

CDR3 protein: CSASGVRRKGGTDTQYF
J gene: TRBJ2-3
clone size: -
V gene: TRBV20-1

CDR3 protein: CASNRDRSSYNEQFF
J gene: TRBJ2-1
clone size: -
V gene: TRBV5-1

CDR3 protein: CASSLQGTPTDTQYF
J gene: TRBJ2-3
clone size: -
V gene: TRBV5-1

CDR3 protein: CASSLGQPTDTQYF
J gene: TRBJ2-3
clone size: many
V gene: TRBV5-1

CDR3 protein: CATSRDWGNGELFF
J gene: TRBJ2-2
clone size: few
V gene: TRBV15

CDR3 protein: CASSRSGGGHNEQFF
J gene: TRBJ2-1
clone size: many
V gene: TRBV12-3/TRBV12-4

CDR3 protein: CATWDLNYGYTF
J gene: TRBJ1-2
clone size: few
V gene: TRBV6-5

CDR3 protein: CASSQEPRGLDTQYF
J gene: TRBJ2-3
clone size: -
V gene: TRBV4-3

CDR3 protein: CSAQKAVHGYTF
J gene: TRBJ1-2
clone size: -
V gene: TRBV20-1

CDR3 protein: CASSIVGLREAKNIQYF
J gene: TRBJ2-4
clone size: few
V gene: TRBV19

CDR3 protein: CSARDLGGGQSYEQYF
J gene: TRBJ2-7
clone size: few
V gene: TRBV20-1

CDR3 protein: CASSRTGTSGGTAYNEQFF
J gene: TRBJ2-1
clone size: -
V gene: TRBV6-1

CDR3 protein: CASSRLRTGSTGELFF
J gene: TRBJ2-2
clone size: few
V gene: TRBV5-5

CDR3 protein: CASSLSQGSQETQYF
J gene: TRBJ2-5
clone size: once
V gene: TRBV6-1

CDR3 protein: CASSPGTSGGAEETQYF
J gene: TRBJ2-5
clone size: -
V gene: TRBV27

CDR3 protein: CASSLGGTADPDTQYF
J gene: TRBJ2-3
clone size: few
V gene: TRBV5-1

CDR3 protein: CASTGGQGDTQYF
J gene: TRBJ2-3
clone size: -
V gene: TRBV12-3/TRBV12-4

CDR3 protein: CASSFSGSNEQFF
J gene: TRBJ2-1
clone size: many
V gene: TRBV11-2

CDR3 protein: CASSLNLAGLHNEQFF
J gene: TRBJ2-1
clone size: few
V gene: TRBV7-9

CDR3 protein: CASYGGTGETQYF
J gene: TRBJ2-5
clone size: -
V gene: TRBV6-6

CDR3 protein: CSVVRLAGSSSYNEQFF
J gene: TRBJ2-1
clone size: few
V gene: TRBV29-1

CDR3 protein: CSARRRGPNNEQFF
J gene: TRBJ2-1
clone size: -
V gene: TRBV20-1

CDR3 protein: CASSFQGIRQYF
J gene: TRBJ2-7
clone size: -
V gene: TRBV28

CDR3 protein: CASSQTGQGRTGELFF
J gene: TRBJ2-2
clone size: few
V gene: TRBV4-3

CDR3 protein: CAISRQGVDTDTQYF
J gene: TRBJ2-3
clone size: -
V gene: TRBV10-3

CDR3 protein: CASSLNGRGFETQYF
J gene: TRBJ2-5
clone size: -
V gene: TRBV28

CDR3 protein: CASSSYSGRPDEQYF
J gene: TRBJ2-7
clone size: many
V gene: TRBV28

CDR3 protein: CASTPGGGTEAFF
J gene: TRBJ1-1
clone size: -
V gene: TRBV6-2/TRBV6-3

CDR3 protein: CASSHPGTNPDEQFF
J gene: TRBJ2-1
clone size: -
V gene: TRBV4-2

CDR3 protein: CSVEWSSGRRTYEQYF
J gene: TRBJ2-7
clone size: -
V gene: TRBV29-1

CDR3 protein: CASSQQASGSWETQYF
J gene: TRBJ2-5
clone size: -
V gene: TRBV4-2

CDR3 protein: CASSLTESTNEKLFF
J gene: TRBJ1-4
clone size: -
V gene: TRBV7-9

CDR3 protein: CASSRMTGKYAYEQYF
J gene: TRBJ2-7
clone size: few
V gene: TRBV6-2/TRBV6-3

CDR3 protein: CASSQDRVSEQYF
J gene: TRBJ2-7
clone size: -
V gene: TRBV4-2

CDR3 protein: CASSYLTGSGYGYTF
J gene: TRBJ1-2
clone size: -
V gene: TRBV6-5

CDR3 protein: CASSFFRTSTDTQYF
J gene: TRBJ2-3
clone size: -
V gene: TRBV28

CDR3 protein: CASSSLTSRGSDTQYF
J gene: TRBJ2-3
clone size: -
V gene: TRBV25-1

CDR3 protein: CSARRGQEGYTF
J gene: TRBJ1-2
clone size: -
V gene: TRBV20-1

CDR3 protein: CSASRTAQGYEQYF
J gene: TRBJ2-7
clone size: few
V gene: TRBV20-1

CDR3 protein: CSAPRGDYMTGELFF
J gene: TRBJ2-2
clone size: -
V gene: TRBV20-1

CDR3 protein: CASSLAGEGYEQYF
J gene: TRBJ2-7
clone size: -
V gene: TRBV5-1

CDR3 protein: CASSRGRQSTDTQYF
J gene: TRBJ2-3
clone size: -
V gene: TRBV4-3